This TCR beta chain comes out of a study of PD-1 blockade in classical Hodgkin lymphoma. Germline V lookup: CDR1 LGHNT, CDR2 FRNRAP. There are 14 residues in the CDR3. V lost 2 bases and J lost 2, with 8 bases in between. Data came from immunoSEQ multiplex PCR; TCRdb stores just in-frame clones and leaves some out. The sample includes about 17,000 clones, 82% of them seen just once. Each patient experienced a relapse that followed autologous stem cell transplantation, and brentuximab vedotin exposure varied. This receptor was taken from a human donor with classical Hodgkin lymphoma. V and J are TRBV12-5 and TRBJ2-3; D remains unclear. Source: peripheral blood mononuclear cells (PBMCs), taken before the second cycle of nivolumab. The CDR3 bases are TGTGCTAGTGGTTTGTACTTATCCACAGATACGCAGTATTTT. It is translated as CASGLYLSTDTQYF.